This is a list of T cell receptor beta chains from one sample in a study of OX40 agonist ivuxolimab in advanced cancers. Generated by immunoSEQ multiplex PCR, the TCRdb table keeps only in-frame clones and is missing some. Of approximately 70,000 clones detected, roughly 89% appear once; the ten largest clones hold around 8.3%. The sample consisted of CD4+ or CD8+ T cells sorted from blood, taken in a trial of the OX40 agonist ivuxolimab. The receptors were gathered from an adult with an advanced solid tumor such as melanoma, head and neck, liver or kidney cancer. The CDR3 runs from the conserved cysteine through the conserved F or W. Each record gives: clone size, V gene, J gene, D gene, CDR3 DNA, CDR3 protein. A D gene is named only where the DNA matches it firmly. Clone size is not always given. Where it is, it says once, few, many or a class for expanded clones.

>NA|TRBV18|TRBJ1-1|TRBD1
TGTGCCAGCTCACCGCAGGGGACAGGGGAGGCTTTCTTT
CASSPQGTGEAFF
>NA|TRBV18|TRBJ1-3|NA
TGTGCCAGCTCACCACCGAGCTTAGGGCGAGGAAACACCATATATTTT
CASSPPSLGRGNTIYF
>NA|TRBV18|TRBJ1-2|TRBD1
TGTGCCAGCTCACCACCCGTCGGGACAGGGGGATGGAATGGCTACACCTTC
CASSPPVGTGGWNGYTF
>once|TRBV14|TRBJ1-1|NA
TGTGCCAGCAGCTTTCCCGGGCGTGAAGCTTTCTTT
CASSFPGREAFF
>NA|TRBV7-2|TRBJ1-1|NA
TGTGCCAGCAGCTTAGGGGAGCGGGGGACTGAAGCTTTCTTT
CASSLGERGTEAFF
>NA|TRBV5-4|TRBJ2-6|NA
TGTGCCAGCAGCAGGGGTTGGGACTCTGGGGCCAACGTCCTGACTTTC
CASSRGWDSGANVLTF
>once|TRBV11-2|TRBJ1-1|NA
TGTGCCAGCAGCGGGCGATATGTGATTATTGGGGACACTGAAGCTTTCTTT
CASSGRYVIIGDTEAFF
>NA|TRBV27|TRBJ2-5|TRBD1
TGTGCCAGCAGTCCACCCTCGGGACAGGGGGAGACCCAGTACTTC
CASSPPSGQGETQYF
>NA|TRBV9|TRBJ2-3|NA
TGTGCCAGCAGCGTAGACCAGGGAGGTAACACAGATACGCAGTATTTT
CASSVDQGGNTDTQYF
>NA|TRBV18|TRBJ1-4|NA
TGTGCCAGCTCACCACCGACGGCAACAACTAATGAAAAACTGTTTTTT
CASSPPTATTNEKLFF
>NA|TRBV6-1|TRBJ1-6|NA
TGTGCCAGCAGTGAAGTAGTCATCTATAATTCACCCCTCCACTTT
CASSEVVIYNSPLHF
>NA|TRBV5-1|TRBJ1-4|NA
TGCGCCAGCAGCCAGGGAGCAACTAATGAAAAACTGTTTTTT
CASSQGATNEKLFF
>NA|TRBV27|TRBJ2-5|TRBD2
TGTGCCAGCTCGCTCCGGGGGGTGACCAGGGAGACCCAGTACTTC
CASSLRGVTRETQYF
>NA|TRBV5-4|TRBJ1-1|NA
TGTGCCAGCAGGAGGGGCTGGAACACTGAAGCTTTCTTT
CASRRGWNTEAFF
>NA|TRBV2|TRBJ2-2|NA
TGTGCCAGCTTCTGGGGGCCCGGGGAGCTGTTTTTT
CASFWGPGELFF
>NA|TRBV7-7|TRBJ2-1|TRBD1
TGTGCTAGCAGCTTAGCTCCGGGACAGGGAATTTATGAGCAGTTCTTC
CASSLAPGQGIYEQFF
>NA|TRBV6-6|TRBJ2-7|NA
TGTGCCAGCAGTTGGCGGACGATGGGCGAGCAGTACTTC
CASSWRTMGEQYF
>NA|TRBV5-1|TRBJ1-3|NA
TGCGCCAGCAGCTTGGCCGGGGTCCACCTCTCTGGAAACACCATATATTTT
CASSLAGVHLSGNTIYF
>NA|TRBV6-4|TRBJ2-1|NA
TGTGCCAGCAGTGACGAATTAGGGGGGCCGAATGAGCAGTTCTTC
CASSDELGGPNEQFF
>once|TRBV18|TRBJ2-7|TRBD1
TGTGCCAGCTCACCTGACGGGACAGCGTACGTAAAGCAGTACTTC
CASSPDGTAYVKQYF
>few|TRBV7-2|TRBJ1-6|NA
TGTGCCAGCAGCTCCTTTTATAATTCACCCCTCCACTTT
CASSSFYNSPLHF
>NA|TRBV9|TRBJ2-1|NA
TGTGCCAGCAGCGTAGATAGGGGGACCTACAATGAGCAGTTCTTC
CASSVDRGTYNEQFF
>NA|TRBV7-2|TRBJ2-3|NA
TGTGCCAGCAGCTTGAGGGGTTCAGATACGCAGTATTTT
CASSLRGSDTQYF
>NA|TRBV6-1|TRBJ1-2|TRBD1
TGTGCCAGCAGTTCCGGGACAGGAGATGGCTACACCTTC
CASSSGTGDGYTF
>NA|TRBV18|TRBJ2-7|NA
TGTGCCAGCTCACGGGCAGCAAATCCCTACGAGCAGTACTTC
CASSRAANPYEQYF
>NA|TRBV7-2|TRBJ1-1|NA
TGTGCCAGCAGCTTAGGCCACCGGAACACTGAAGCTTTCTTT
CASSLGHRNTEAFF
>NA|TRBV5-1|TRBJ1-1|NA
TGCGCCAGCAGCTTGGTAGGGGCCTCAGGGAACACTGAAGCTTTCTTT
CASSLVGASGNTEAFF
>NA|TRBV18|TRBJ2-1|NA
TGTGCCAGCTCCCCGAGAAGAAACTACAATGAGCAGTTCTTC
CASSPRRNYNEQFF
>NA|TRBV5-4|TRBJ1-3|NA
TGTGCCAGCAGCCCGTCCCCGGGAAACACCATATATTTT
CASSPSPGNTIYF
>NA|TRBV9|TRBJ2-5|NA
TGTGCCAGCAGCGTAGGCGACTACGAAGAGACCCAGTACTTC
CASSVGDYEETQYF
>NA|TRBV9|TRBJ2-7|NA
TGTGCCAGCAGCATCGGAGATGGGGGGTGGGATCTCACCTACGAGCAGTACTTC
CASSIGDGGWDLTYEQYF
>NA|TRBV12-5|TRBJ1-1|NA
TGTGCTAGTGGTCCCACAGGGAACACTGAAGCTTTCTTT
CASGPTGNTEAFF
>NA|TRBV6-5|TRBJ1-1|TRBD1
TGTGCCAGCAGTTACCTACGACAGGGTCGTCCTGAAGCTTTCTTT
CASSYLRQGRPEAFF
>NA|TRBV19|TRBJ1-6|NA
TGTGCCAGTAGTGTGACGGGTAATTCACCCCTCCACTTT
CASSVTGNSPLHF
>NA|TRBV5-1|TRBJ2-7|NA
TGCGCCAGCAGCTTGTCCGTCCCCCTTTACGAGCAGTACTTC
CASSLSVPLYEQYF
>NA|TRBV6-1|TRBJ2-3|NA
TGTGCCATCACGGAGGTCCTCACAGATACGCAGTATTTT
CAITEVLTDTQYF
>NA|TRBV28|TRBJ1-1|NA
TGTGCCAGCAGTTTAGACCCAAAGCGGGAAGCTTTCTTT
CASSLDPKREAFF
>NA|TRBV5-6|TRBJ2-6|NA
TGTGCCAGCAGCTTTGAGCGTAACTCTGGGGCCAACGTCCTGACTTTC
CASSFERNSGANVLTF
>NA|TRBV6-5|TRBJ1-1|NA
TGTGCCAGCAGTACGGGTCGGGGGGGAGTCACTGAAGCTTTCTTT
CASSTGRGGVTEAFF
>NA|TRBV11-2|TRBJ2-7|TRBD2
TGTGCCAGCAGCGGGGGGGTTCTTAAAGGCGAGCAGTACTTC
CASSGGVLKGEQYF